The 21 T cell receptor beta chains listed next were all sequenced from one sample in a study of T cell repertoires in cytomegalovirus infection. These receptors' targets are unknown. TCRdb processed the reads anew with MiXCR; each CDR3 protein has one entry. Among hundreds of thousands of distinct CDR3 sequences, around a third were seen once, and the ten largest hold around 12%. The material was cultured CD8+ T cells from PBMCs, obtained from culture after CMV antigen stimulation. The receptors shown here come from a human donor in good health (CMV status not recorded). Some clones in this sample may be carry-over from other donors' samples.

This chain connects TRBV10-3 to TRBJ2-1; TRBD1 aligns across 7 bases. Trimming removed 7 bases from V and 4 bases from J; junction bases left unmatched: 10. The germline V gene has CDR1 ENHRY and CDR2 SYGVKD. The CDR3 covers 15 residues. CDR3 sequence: CAITLDRARYNEQFF. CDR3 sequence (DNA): TGTGCCATCACCCTAGACAGGGCCAGGTACAATGAGCAGTTCTTC.

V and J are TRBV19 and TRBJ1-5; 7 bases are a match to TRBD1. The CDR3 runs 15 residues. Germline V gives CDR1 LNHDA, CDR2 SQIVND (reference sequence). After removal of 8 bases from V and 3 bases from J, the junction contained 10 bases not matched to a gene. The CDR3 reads CASGTGVFFNQPQHF. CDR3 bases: TGTGCCAGTGGAACAGGGGTCTTTTTCAATCAGCCCCAGCATTTT.

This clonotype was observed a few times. CDR3 bases: TGTGCCAGCAGCTTAGCAGGACAGGGGATATTATACGAGCAGTACGTC. It codes for CASSLAGQGILYEQYV. The rearrangement links TRBV7-6 to TRBJ2-7; TRBD1 aligns across 9 bases. The length of the CDR3 is 16 residues. The germline V gene encodes CDR1 SGHVS and CDR2 FNYEAQ. V was clipped by 0 bases and J by 4 bases; unmatched bases: 7.

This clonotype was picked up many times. In DNA, the CDR3 is TGTGCCAGCAGCGACTCACCCAATGGACAGGGGGCGCAGGGATCTAGCACAGATACGCAGTATTTT. This codes for CASSDSPNGQGAQGSSTDTQYF. This chain links TRBV7-6 with TRBJ2-3; 11 positions agree with TRBD1. The CDR3 loop spans 22 amino acids. Germline V lookup: CDR1 SGHVS, CDR2 FNYEAQ. The trim removed 5 bases at V and 0 bases at J, leaving 22 bases unmatched.

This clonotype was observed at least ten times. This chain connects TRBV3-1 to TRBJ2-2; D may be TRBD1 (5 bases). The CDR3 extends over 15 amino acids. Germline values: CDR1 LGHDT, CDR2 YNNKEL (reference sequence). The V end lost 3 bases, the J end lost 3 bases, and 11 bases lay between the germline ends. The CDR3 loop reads CASSHRALYTGELFF. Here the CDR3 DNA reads TGTGCCAGCAGCCACAGGGCCCTTTACACCGGGGAGCTGTTTTTT.

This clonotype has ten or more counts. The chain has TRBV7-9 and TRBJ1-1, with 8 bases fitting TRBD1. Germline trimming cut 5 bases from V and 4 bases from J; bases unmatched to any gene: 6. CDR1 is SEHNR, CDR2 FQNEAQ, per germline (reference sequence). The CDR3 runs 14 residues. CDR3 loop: CASSGLTGGTEAFF. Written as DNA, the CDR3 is TGTGCCAGCAGCGGACTTACAGGGGGCACTGAAGCTTTCTTT.

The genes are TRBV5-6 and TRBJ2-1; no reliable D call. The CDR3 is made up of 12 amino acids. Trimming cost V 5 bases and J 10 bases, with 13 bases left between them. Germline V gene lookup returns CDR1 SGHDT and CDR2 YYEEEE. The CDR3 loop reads CASSPDSREQFF. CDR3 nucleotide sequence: TGTGCCAGCAGTCCAGATAGTCGGGAGCAGTTCTTC.

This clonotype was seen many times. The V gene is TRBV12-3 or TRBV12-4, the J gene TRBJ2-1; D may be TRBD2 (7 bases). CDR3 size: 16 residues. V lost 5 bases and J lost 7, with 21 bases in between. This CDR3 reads CASSLPEGGPENEQFF. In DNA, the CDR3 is TGTGCCAGCAGTCTCCCAGAGGGGGGGCCCGAAAATGAGCAGTTCTTC.

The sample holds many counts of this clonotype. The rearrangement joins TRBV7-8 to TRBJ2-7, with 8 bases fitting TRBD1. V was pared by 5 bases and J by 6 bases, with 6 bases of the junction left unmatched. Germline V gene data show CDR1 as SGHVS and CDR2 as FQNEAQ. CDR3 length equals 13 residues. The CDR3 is CASSAKQGGEQYV. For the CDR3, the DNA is TGTGCCAGCAGCGCAAAACAGGGGGGCGAGCAGTACGTC.

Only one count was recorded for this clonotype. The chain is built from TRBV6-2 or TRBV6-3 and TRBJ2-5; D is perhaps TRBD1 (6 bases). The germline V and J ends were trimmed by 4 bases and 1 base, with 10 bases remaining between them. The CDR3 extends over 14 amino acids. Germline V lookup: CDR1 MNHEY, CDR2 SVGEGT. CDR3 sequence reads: CASSLDSFQETQYF. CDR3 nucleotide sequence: TGTGCCAGCAGTTTGGACAGTTTCCAAGAGACCCAGTACTTC.

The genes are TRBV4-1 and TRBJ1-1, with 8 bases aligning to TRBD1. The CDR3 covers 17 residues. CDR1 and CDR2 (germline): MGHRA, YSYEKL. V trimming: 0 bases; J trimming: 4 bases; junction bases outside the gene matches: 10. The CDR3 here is CASSQDPLATGGTEAFF. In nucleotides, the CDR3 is TGCGCCAGCAGCCAAGATCCTTTGGCTACAGGGGGCACTGAAGCTTTCTTT.

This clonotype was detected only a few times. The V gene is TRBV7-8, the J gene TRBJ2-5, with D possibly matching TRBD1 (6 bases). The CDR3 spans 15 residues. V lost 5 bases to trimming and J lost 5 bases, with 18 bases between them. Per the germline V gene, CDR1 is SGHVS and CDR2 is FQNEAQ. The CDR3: CASSLWKGVWETQYF. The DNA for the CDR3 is TGTGCCAGCAGCCTTTGGAAGGGGGTATGGGAGACCCAGTACTTC.

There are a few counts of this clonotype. DNA of the CDR3: TGTGCCAGCAGGCGGGGACTAGCGGGCCCCCGGGAGGAGCAGTACTTC. As protein: CASRRGLAGPREEQYF. V and J are TRBV7-8 and TRBJ2-7; 12 nucleotides align to TRBD2. The V gene's germline CDR1 is SGHVS and CDR2 FQNEAQ. The CDR3 spans 16 residues. With V trimmed by 6 bases and J by 7 bases, 13 bases remained unmatched.

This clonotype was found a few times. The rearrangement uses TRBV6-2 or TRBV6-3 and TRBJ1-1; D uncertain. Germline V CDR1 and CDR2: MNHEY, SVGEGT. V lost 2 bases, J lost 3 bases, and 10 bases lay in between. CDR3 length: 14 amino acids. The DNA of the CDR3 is TGTGCCAGCAGTTACGGGATAGGCGACACTGAAGCTTTCTTT. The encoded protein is CASSYGIGDTEAFF.

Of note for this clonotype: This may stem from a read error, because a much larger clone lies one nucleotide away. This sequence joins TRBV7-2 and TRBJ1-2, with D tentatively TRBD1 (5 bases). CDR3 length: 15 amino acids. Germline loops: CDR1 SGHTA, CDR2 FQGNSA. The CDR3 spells CASGLEGMGNYGYTF. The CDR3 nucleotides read TGTGCCAGCGGCTTAGAGGGGATGGGCAACTATGGCTACACCTTC. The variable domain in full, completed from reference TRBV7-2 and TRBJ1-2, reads GAGVSQSPSNKVTEKGKDVELRCDPISGHTALYWYRQSLGQGLEFLIYFQGNSAPDKSGLPSDRFSAERTGGSVSTLTIQRTQQEDSAVYLCASGLEGMGNYGYTFGSGTRLTVV.

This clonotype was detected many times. CDR3 residues: CASSLGGVASEAFF. The CDR3 DNA is TGTGCCAGCAGCTTAGGAGGGGTCGCGAGTGAAGCTTTCTTT. V is TRBV7-8 and J is TRBJ1-1, with D possibly matching TRBD1 (5 bases). Germline-derived CDR1 and CDR2 are SGHVS and FQNEAQ. The CDR3 consists of 14 residues. V shed 1 base and J shed 7 bases, with 13 bases lying between them.

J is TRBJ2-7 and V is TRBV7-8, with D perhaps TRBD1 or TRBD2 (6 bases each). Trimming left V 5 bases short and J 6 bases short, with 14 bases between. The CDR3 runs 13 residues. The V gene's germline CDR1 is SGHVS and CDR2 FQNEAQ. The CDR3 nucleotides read TGTGCCAGCAGCGTTCTAGGGGGAGGCGAGCAGTACGTC. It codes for CASSVLGGGEQYV.

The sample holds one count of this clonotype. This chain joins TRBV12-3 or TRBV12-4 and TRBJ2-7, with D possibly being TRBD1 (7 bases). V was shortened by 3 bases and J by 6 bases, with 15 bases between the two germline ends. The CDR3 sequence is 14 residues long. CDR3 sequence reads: CASSLAEGAGEQYV. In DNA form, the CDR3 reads TGTGCCAGCAGTTTGGCGGAGGGGGCTGGCGAGCAGTACGTC.

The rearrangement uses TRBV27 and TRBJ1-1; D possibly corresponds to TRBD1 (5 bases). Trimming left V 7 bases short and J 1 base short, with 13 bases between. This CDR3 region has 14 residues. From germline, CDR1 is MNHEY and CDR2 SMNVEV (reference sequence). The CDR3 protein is CASTPGVPNTEAFF. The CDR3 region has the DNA TGTGCCAGCACCCCGGGGGTACCGAACACTGAAGCTTTCTTT.

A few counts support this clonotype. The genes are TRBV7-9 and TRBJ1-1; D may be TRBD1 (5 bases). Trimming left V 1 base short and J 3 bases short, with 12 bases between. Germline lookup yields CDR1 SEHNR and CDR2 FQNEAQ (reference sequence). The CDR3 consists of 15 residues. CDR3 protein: CASSLDFWGDTEAFF. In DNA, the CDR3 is TGTGCCAGCAGCTTAGACTTTTGGGGGGACACTGAAGCTTTCTTT.

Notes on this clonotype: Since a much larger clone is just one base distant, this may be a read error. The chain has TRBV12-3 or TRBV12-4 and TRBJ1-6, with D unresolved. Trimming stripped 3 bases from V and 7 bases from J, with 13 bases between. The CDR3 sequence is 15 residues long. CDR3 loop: CASSFMSTGNSPLHF. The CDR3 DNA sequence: TGTGCCAGCAGTTTCATGAGTACGGGGAATTCACCCCTCCACTTT.